This TCR beta chain derives from a study of shared clonotypes between healthy human individuals. Whole-study context: In total, the donors were two women and a few men aged 18 to 49.

Repertoires were generated with immunoSEQ multiplex PCR, while TCRdb's copy carries only in-frame clones and drops some. This sample has about 380,000 clones, with 90% to 97% found just once. This clone was counted a single time. Its cognate antigen is unknown. The CDR3 has 14 amino acids. Germline V gene sequence: CDR1 MDHEN, CDR2 SYDVKM. After removal of 2 bases from V and 7 bases from J, the junction contained 8 bases not matched to a gene. Findings of the study overall: Relative to memory subsets, naive subsets generally showed larger estimated richness. Although depth was large, rarefaction showed that sequencing of the sorted subsets was incomplete.

The gene calls are TRBV28 and TRBJ2-7; 7 bases are shared with TRBD2. The sample taken for sequencing was memory CD8+ T cells sorted from blood. As to subset: CD45RO+ cells pooled with CCR7-negative TemRA cells. The clonotype comes from a man younger than 45 in good health. CDR3 protein: CASSLPLGGLEQYF. In DNA, the CDR3 is TGTGCCAGCAGTTTACCCCTCGGGGGGTTGGAGCAGTACTTC.